A single sample is the source of the 10 T cell receptor beta chains below, sequenced in a study of CD8 T cells in ankylosing spondylitis. In TCRdb, the 5' RACE reads were re-called with MiXCR into one record per CDR3 protein. Seen here are 150,000 to 200,000 distinct CDR3 sequences, roughly 20% observed once, and the top ten hold 4.3%. The specimen sequenced was blood, either unsorted or a sorted T cell fraction (not recorded which). All receptors come from a male donor aged 10-29 years with ankylosing spondylitis or in good health (not recorded which).

This clonotype was counted ten times or more. The V and J genes are TRBV5-4 and TRBJ1-1; D gene uncertain. Trimming cost V 6 bases and J 3 bases, with 15 bases left between them. CDR3 length equals 14 residues. Looked up from germline, CDR1 is SGHNT and CDR2 is YYREEE (reference sequence). The CDR3 sequence is CASIRTAKYTEAFF. The CDR3, as DNA: TGTGCCAGCATCCGGACGGCTAAATACACTGAAGCTTTCTTT.

The V gene is TRBV20-1, the J gene TRBJ2-2; D assignment may be TRBD1 or TRBD2 (5 bases each). V was trimmed by 5 bases and J by 0 bases, leaving 13 bases between them. The CDR3 has 15 amino acids. Germline CDR1 and CDR2: DFQATT and SNEGSKA (reference sequence). The CDR3 DNA reads TGCAGTGCTTACCGGGGCAGCGCGAACACCGGGGAGCTGTTTTTT. Its protein product is CSAYRGSANTGELFF.

This clonotype was counted at least ten times. The chain couples TRBV2 to TRBJ2-5; D may be TRBD2 (6 bases). This CDR3 is 13 amino acids long. V was trimmed by 4 bases and J by 4 bases, leaving 10 bases between them. Germline V gene sequence: CDR1 SNHLY, CDR2 FYNNEI. CDR3 bases: TGTGCCAGCAGTGGACTAGGTCGAGAGACCCAGTACTTC. This encodes CASSGLGRETQYF.

This clonotype appeared many times. This chain connects TRBV7-2 to TRBJ2-7; 11 nucleotides align to TRBD1. CDR1 is SGHTA and CDR2 is FQGNSA in the germline V gene. The V segment lost 1 base and the J segment 3 bases; nucleotides outside the gene matches: 2. This CDR3 has 15 residues. In DNA form, the CDR3 reads TGTGCCAGCAGCTTAGATGGGACAGGGGGCTACGAGCAGTACTTC. Residues: CASSLDGTGGYEQYF.

This clonotype was seen a handful of times. This may come from a read error, since a much larger clone is one base off. The V gene is TRBV7-3, the J gene TRBJ2-2; 7 positions match TRBD1. Unmatched junction bases numbered 1, after V lost 5 bases and J lost 1 base. Germline V gene sequence: CDR1 SGHTA, CDR2 FQGTGA. The CDR3 loop spans 14 amino acids. CDR3 in DNA: TGTGCCAGCAGCCGGGACAGGAACACCGGGGAGCTGTTTTTT. This sequence encodes CASSRDRNTGELFF.

The chain carries TRBV10-3 and TRBJ2-7; D is tentatively TRBD1 or TRBD2 (5 bases each). The CDR3 has 14 amino acids. Germline V gives CDR1 ENHRY, CDR2 SYGVKD. V shed 6 bases and J shed 0 bases, with 12 bases lying between them. This CDR3 reads CAIRSGAGSYEQYF. CDR3 nucleotide sequence: TGTGCCATCAGGTCCGGGGCGGGCTCCTACGAGCAGTACTTC.

This clonotype occurred a few times. The chain has TRBV11-2 and TRBJ2-6; 12 nucleotides line up with TRBD1. V was pared by 6 bases and J by 3 bases, with 9 bases of the junction left unmatched. CDR1 is SGHAT and CDR2 is FQNNGV in the germline V gene. The CDR3 is 18 amino acids. CDR3 in DNA: TGTGCCAGCAGAGCGCAGGGACAGGGGGCGAGTGGGGCCAACGTCCTGACTTTC. Its protein product is CASRAQGQGASGANVLTF.

There are many counts of this clonotype. The chain has TRBV6-5 and TRBJ2-1; 11 positions match TRBD1. With V trimmed by 4 bases and J by 7 bases, 3 bases remained unmatched. Germline V CDR1 and CDR2: MNHEY, SVGAGI. The CDR3 runs to 14 residues. The CDR3 reads CASSWTGGRNEQFF. Written as DNA, the CDR3 is TGTGCCAGCAGTTGGACAGGGGGCAGAAATGAGCAGTTCTTC.

The chain couples TRBV3-1 to TRBJ2-1; D possibly matches TRBD1 or TRBD2 (5 bases each). Trimming pared 3 bases from V and 5 bases from J, leaving 20 bases between. This CDR3 region has 17 residues. Germline CDR1 reads LGHDT; CDR2 reads YNNKEL (reference sequence). The DNA for the CDR3 is TGTGCCAGCAGCCATCGCTTCGCGGGTCCGGACAACAATGAGCAGTTCTTC. Translated: CASSHRFAGPDNNEQFF.

This clonotype was seen repeatedly, ten times or more. The chain carries TRBV18 and TRBJ2-7; D not resolved. Germline V gene data show CDR1 as KGHSH and CDR2 as LQKENI. This CDR3 is 15 amino acids long. V was pared by 3 bases and J by 2 bases, with 14 bases between. CDR3 nucleotides: TGTGCCAGCTCACCTCAGGCCCCAGGTCCCTACGAGCAGTACTTC. Its protein is CASSPQAPGPYEQYF.